This TCR beta chain was retrieved from a study of PD-1 blockade in classical Hodgkin lymphoma. A remark on this clone: The antigen remains unidentified. One end of the junction fails to match germline, which may point to a read error.

Time point: cycle 4 day 1 (C4D1), after 6 weeks of nivolumab. Each of the patients experienced relapse following autologous stem cell transplantation, and their brentuximab vedotin exposure differed. Magnetic negative selection of thawed PBMCs was the method by which CD4+ T cells were purified. TCRdb keeps only in-frame clones here, not all; method: immunoSEQ multiplex PCR. This table has 30,000 or so clones, around 86% appearing once. Study results and limitations: Diversity in CD4+ TCRs, unlike that measured in CD8+ TCRs, had risen significantly by C4D1.

From germline, CDR1 is MNHEY and CDR2 SMNVEV (reference sequence). The CDR3 length is 15 residues. The chain joins TRBV27 to TRBJ2-1; D might be TRBD2 (6 bases). The TCR was taken from a human donor with classical Hodgkin lymphoma. Sequencing was performed on CD4+ T cells from blood, taken before the fourth cycle of nivolumab. The CDR3 sequence is CASSLSSGSFNEQFF. The DNA for the CDR3 is TGTGCCAGCAGTTTATCTAGCGGCTCCTTCAATGAGCAGTTCTTC.